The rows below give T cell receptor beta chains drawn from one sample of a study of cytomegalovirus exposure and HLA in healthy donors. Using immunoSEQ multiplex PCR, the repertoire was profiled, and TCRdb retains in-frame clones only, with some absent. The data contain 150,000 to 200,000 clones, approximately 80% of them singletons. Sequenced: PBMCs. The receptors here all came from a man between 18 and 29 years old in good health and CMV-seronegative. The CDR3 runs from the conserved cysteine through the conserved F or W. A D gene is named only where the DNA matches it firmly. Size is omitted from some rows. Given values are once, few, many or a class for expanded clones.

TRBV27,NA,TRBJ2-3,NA,CASSSSLASDTQYF,TGTGCCAGCAGTTCCTCCTTAGCGTCAGATACGCAGTATTTT
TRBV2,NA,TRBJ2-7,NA,CASSGGVAGFFYEQYF,TGTGCCAGCAGTGGTGGAGTTGCAGGGTTTTTTTACGAGCAGTACTTC
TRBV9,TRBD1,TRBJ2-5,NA,CASSVTGGGETQYF,TGTGCCAGCAGCGTGACAGGGGGCGGGGAGACCCAGTACTTC
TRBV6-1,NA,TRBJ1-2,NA,CASSDPGYTF,TGTGCCAGCAGTGATCCGGGCTACACCTTC
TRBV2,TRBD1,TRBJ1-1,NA,CASSVRQGVFTEAFF,TGTGCCAGCAGTGTTAGACAGGGTGTTTTCACTGAAGCTTTCTTT
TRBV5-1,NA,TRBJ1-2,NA,CASSPPTPTQLFNYGYTF,TGCGCCAGCAGCCCTCCCACCCCGACACAACTTTTTAACTATGGCTACACCTTC
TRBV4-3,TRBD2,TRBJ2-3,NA,CASSQVSGQKLAGRTDTQYF,TGCGCCAGCAGCCAAGTTTCGGGACAGAAGCTAGCGGGACGAACAGATACGCAGTATTTT
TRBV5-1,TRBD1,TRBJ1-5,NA,CASSPGTGAAYSNQPQHF,TGCGCCAGCAGCCCTGGGACAGGGGCCGCCTATAGCAATCAGCCCCAGCATTTT
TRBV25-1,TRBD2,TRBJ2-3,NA,CASSPLAGDTDTQYF,TGTGCCAGCAGTCCTTTAGCGGGAGACACAGATACGCAGTATTTT
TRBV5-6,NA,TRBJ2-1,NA,CASSFELSSYNEQFF,TGTGCCAGCAGCTTTGAACTGAGCTCCTACAATGAGCAGTTCTTC
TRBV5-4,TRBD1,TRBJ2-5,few,CASSLQGAEETQYF,TGTGCCAGCAGCTTACAGGGGGCCGAGGAGACCCAGTACTTC
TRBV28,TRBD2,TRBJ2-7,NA,CASNSWSGGIYEQYF,TGTGCCAGCAATAGTTGGAGCGGGGGGATCTACGAGCAGTACTTC
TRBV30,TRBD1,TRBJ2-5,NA,CAWGTGVGETQYF,TGTGCCTGGGGGACAGGGGTGGGAGAGACCCAGTACTTC
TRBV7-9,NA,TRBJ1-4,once,CASSLGQGSSKLFF,TGTGCCAGCAGCTTGGGGCAGGGAAGTTCGAAACTGTTTTTT
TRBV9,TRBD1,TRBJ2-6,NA,CASSQTGALSGANVLTF,TGTGCCAGCAGCCAGACAGGGGCACTTTCTGGGGCCAACGTCCTGACTTTC
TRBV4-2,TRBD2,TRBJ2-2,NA,CASSSRESPNTGELFF,TGTGCCAGCAGTTCGCGGGAGTCCCCTAACACCGGGGAGCTGTTTTTT
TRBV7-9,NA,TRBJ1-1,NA,CASSLVTEAFF,TGTGCCAGCAGTCTAGTTACTGAAGCTTTCTTT
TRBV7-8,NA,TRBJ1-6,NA,CASSPRSGLTSYNSPLHF,TGTGCCAGCAGCCCCAGGTCGGGACTCACCTCCTATAATTCACCCCTCCACTTT
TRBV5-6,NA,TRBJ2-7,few,CASSPRSGSGYEQYF,TGTGCCAGCAGCCCCAGGTCCGGGAGTGGTTACGAGCAGTACTTC
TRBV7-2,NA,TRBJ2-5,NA,CASSLFGQNQETQYF,TGTGCCAGCAGCTTGTTCGGACAGAACCAAGAGACCCAGTACTTC
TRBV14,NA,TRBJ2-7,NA,CASSHHFEQYF,TGTGCCAGCAGCCACCATTTTGAGCAGTACTTC
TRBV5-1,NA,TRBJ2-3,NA,CASGGLTTDTQYF,TGCGCCAGTGGGGGACTCACCACAGATACGCAGTATTTT
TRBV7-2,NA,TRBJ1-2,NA,CASSLPQGMAVGYTF,TGTGCCAGCAGCTTACCTCAGGGGATGGCGGTTGGCTACACCTTC
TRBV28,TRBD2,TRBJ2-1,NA,CATQQMASGMNEQFF,TGTGCCACCCAGCAGATGGCTAGCGGGATGAATGAGCAGTTCTTC
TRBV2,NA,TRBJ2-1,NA,CASSDEVNYNEQFF,TGTGCCAGCAGTGATGAGGTGAACTACAATGAGCAGTTCTTC
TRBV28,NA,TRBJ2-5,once,CASSSPGQPRGFVDQYF,TGTGCCAGCAGTTCTCCGGGACAGCCCCGGGGGTTCGTGGACCAGTACTTC